Listed below are T cell receptor beta chains from one sample, sequenced in a study of identical twins. TCRdb reprocessed the 5' RACE reads via MiXCR and lists one record per CDR3 protein. Counted here are fewer than 250,000 distinct CDR3 sequences, roughly a tenth occurring once; the ten biggest clones make up about 5%. Sequences were obtained from memory (CD45RO+) T cells sorted from blood. The receptors come from a woman aged 18-29 years in good health. Each CDR3 is given without its conserved first and last residue.

J: TRBJ1-5; V: TRBV20-1; CDR3: SASGGVEQPQH
J: TRBJ2-3; V: TRBV4-1; CDR3: ASRPGQSTDTQY
J: TRBJ1-2; V: TRBV11-2; CDR3: ASRGWGTGDYGYT
J: TRBJ2-3; V: TRBV5-1; CDR3: ASSLVGGSDTQY
J: TRBJ1-1; V: TRBV28; CDR3: ASSLRLTGRGTEAF
J: TRBJ2-1; V: TRBV20-1; CDR3: SARRKRSTLPQF
J: TRBJ2-2; V: TRBV7-2; CDR3: ASRTGLNTGELF
J: TRBJ2-7; V: TRBV7-6; CDR3: ASRARPQGEYEQY
J: TRBJ2-7; V: TRBV2; CDR3: ASQVNYEQY
J: TRBJ2-1; V: TRBV12-5; CDR3: ASGFLGGGARNEQF
J: TRBJ2-5; V: TRBV5-8; CDR3: ASSLGSKETQY
J: TRBJ2-7; V: TRBV5-5; CDR3: ASTWGLAGFYEQY
J: TRBJ1-2; V: TRBV3-1; CDR3: ASSLGTSKGYT
J: TRBJ2-3; V: TRBV29-1; CDR3: SGVAGWGSTDTQY
J: TRBJ2-6; V: TRBV6-5; CDR3: ASSYARRATGANVLT
J: TRBJ2-7; V: TRBV20-1; CDR3: SAAPPVGVDGQY